This is a list of T cell receptor beta chains from one sample in a study of CD8 T cells in Susac syndrome. TCRdb fed the immunoSEQ multiplex PCR reads into MiXCR, producing one record per CDR3 protein. The table lists about 210,000 distinct CDR3 sequences, around 95% of them singletons. Sequencing was carried out using CD4+ T cells from PBMCs. These receptors were taken from a human donor in good health. CDR3s include the opening cysteine and the closing phenylalanine or tryptophan. The D gene is left open where the match is weak. Size tells how often a clone was seen (once, few, many) or the class of an expanded clone, and some rows leave it out.

V	D	J	size	CDR3	DNA
TRBV2	NA	TRBJ2-3	NA	CASRRLGSSTDTQYF	TGTGCCAGCAGAAGGCTGGGCTCTAGCACAGATACGCAGTATTTT
TRBV3-1	TRBD2	TRBJ2-5	NA	CASSQDPGGSGRETQYF	TGTGCCAGCAGCCAAGATCCCGGCGGGAGCGGTCGGGAGACCCAGTACTTC
TRBV14	NA	TRBJ2-3	NA	CASSQGVPDTQYF	TGTGCCAGCAGCCAAGGGGTCCCAGATACGCAGTATTTT
TRBV30	TRBD1	TRBJ2-3	NA	CAFHGTAGTGTDTQYF	TGTGCCTTTCACGGGACCGCGGGGACAGGGACAGATACGCAGTATTTT
TRBV20-1	NA	TRBJ2-5	NA	CSARDPGRPSGTQYF	TGCAGTGCTAGAGACCCGGGGCGGCCTTCCGGGACCCAGTACTTC
TRBV20-1	TRBD2	TRBJ2-1	NA	CSALGLAGVNEQFF	TGCAGTGCCCTGGGACTAGCGGGAGTCAATGAGCAGTTCTTC
TRBV30	NA	TRBJ1-5	NA	CAWGLSNQPQHF	TGTGCCTGGGGCCTTAGCAATCAGCCCCAGCATTTT
TRBV28	NA	TRBJ1-5	NA	CASRRDESKPQHF	TGTGCCAGCAGAAGGGACGAATCAAAGCCCCAGCATTTT
TRBV29-1	TRBD1	TRBJ2-7	NA	CSVEEGQGGSYEQYF	TGCAGCGTTGAAGAGGGACAGGGGGGCTCCTACGAGCAGTACTTC
TRBV23-1	TRBD1	TRBJ2-3	once	CASRSQGASDTQYF	TGCGCCAGCAGAAGTCAGGGGGCGTCAGATACGCAGTATTTT
TRBV6-5	NA	TRBJ2-1	NA	CASSYSIAGTNEQFF	TGTGCCAGCAGTTACTCGATAGCCGGGACCAATGAGCAGTTCTTC
TRBV11-2	NA	TRBJ2-2	NA	CASSSHLGFVAGAGELFF	TGTGCCAGCAGCTCTCATCTGGGATTTGTCGCAGGGGCCGGGGAGCTGTTTTTT
TRBV2	NA	TRBJ1-1	NA	CASKTLKNTEAFF	TGTGCCAGCAAAACGTTAAAGAACACTGAAGCTTTCTTT
TRBV28	NA	TRBJ2-1	NA	CASSQGLGEQFF	TGTGCCAGCAGCCAAGGTCTCGGAGAGCAGTTCTTC